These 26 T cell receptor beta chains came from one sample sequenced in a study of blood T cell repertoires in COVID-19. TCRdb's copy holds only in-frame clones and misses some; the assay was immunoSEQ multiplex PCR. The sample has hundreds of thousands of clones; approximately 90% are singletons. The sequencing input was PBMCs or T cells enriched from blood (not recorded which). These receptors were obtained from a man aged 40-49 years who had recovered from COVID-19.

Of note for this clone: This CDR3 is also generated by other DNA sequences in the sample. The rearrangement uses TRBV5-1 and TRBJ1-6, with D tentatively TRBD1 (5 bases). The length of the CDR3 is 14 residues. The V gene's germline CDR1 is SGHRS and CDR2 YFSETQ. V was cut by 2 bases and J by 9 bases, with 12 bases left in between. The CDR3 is CASSLGQESSPLHF. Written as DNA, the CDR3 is TGCGCCAGCAGCTTAGGACAAGAAAGTTCACCCCTCCACTTT. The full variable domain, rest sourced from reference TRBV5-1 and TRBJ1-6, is KAGVTQTPRYLIKTRGQQVTLSCSPISGHRSVSWYQQTPGQGLQFLFEYFSETQRNKGNFPGRFSGRQFSNSRSEMNVSTLELGDSALYLCASSLGQESSPLHFGNGTRLTVT.

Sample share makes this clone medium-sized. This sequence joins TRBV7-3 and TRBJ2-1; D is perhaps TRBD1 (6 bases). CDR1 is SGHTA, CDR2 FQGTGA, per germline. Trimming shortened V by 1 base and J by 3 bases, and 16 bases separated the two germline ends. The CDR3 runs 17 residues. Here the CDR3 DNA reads TGTGCCAGCAGCTTAAACCGGGATGGGGGCTACTACAATGAGCAGTTCTTC. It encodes CASSLNRDGGYYNEQFF.

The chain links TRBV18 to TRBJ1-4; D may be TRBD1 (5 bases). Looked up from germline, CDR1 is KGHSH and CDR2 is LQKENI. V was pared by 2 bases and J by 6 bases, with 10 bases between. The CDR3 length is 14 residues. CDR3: CASSPGAQDEKLFF. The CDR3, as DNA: TGTGCCAGCTCACCAGGGGCTCAGGATGAAAAACTGTTTTTT. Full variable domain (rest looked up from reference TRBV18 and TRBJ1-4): NAGVMQNPRHLVRRRGQEARLRCSPMKGHSHVYWYRQLPEEGLKFMVYLQKENIIDESGMPKERFSAEFPKEGPSILRIQQVVRGDSAAYFCASSPGAQDEKLFFGSGTQLSVL.

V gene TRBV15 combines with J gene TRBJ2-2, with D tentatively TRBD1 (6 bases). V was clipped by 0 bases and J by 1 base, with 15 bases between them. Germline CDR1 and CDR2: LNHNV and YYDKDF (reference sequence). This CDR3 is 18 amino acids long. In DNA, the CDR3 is TGTGCCACCAGCAGAGACGAAATATGGGGACAGAACACCGGGGAGCTGTTTTTT. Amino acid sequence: CATSRDEIWGQNTGELFF.

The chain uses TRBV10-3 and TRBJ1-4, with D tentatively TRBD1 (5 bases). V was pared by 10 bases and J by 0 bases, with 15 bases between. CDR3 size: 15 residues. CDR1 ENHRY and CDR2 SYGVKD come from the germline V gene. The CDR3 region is CATNPGHSTNEKLFF. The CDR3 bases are TGTGCCACAAACCCAGGACACTCAACTAATGAAAAACTGTTTTTT.

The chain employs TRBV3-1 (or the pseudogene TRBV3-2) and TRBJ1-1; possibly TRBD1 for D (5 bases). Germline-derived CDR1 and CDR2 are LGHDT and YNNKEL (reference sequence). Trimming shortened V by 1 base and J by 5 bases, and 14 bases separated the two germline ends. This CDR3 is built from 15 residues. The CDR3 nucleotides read TGTGCCAGCAGCCAAGCATGGGGCGGGAATACTGAAGCTTTCTTT. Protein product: CASSQAWGGNTEAFF.

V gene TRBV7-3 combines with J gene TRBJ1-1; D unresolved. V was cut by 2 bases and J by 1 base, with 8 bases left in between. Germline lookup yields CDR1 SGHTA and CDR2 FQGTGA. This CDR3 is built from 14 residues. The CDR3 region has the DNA TGTGCCAGCAGCTTAGGACTTACGAACACTGAAGCTTTCTTT. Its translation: CASSLGLTNTEAFF.

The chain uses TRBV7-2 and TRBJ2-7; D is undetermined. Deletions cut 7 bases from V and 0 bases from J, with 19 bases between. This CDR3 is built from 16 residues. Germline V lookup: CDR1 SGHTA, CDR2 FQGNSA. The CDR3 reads CASTPSGGGISYEQYF. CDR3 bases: TGTGCCAGCACCCCCAGTGGCGGTGGCATCTCCTACGAGCAGTACTTC.

The CDR3 bases are TGTGCCAGCAGCCAATCGGACGGGAAGCAGTACTTC. Its translation: CASSQSDGKQYF. The chain has TRBV3-1 (or the pseudogene TRBV3-2) and TRBJ2-7; maybe TRBD2 (5 bases). This CDR3 has 12 residues. Deletions cut 2 bases from V and 8 bases from J, with 10 bases between. Germline loops: CDR1 LGHDT, CDR2 YNNKEL (reference sequence).

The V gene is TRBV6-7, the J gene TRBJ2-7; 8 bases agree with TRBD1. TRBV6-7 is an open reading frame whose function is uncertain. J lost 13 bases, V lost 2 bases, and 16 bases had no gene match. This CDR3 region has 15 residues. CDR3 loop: CASSYPETGAPGCYF. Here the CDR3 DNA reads TGTGCCAGCAGTTACCCGGAGACAGGGGCCCCAGGATGTTACTTC.

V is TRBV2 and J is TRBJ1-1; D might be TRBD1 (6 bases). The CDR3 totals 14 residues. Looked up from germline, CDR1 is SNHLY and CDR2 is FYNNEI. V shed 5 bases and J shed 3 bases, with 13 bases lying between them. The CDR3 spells CASSPTTGDTEAFF. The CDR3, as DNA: TGTGCCAGCAGTCCAACGACAGGTGACACTGAAGCTTTCTTT.

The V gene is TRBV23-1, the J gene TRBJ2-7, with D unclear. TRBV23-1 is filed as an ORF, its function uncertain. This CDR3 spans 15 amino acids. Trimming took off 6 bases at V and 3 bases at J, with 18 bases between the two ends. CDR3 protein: CASSPTIDMYYEQYF. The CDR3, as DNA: TGCGCCAGCAGCCCAACGATAGACATGTACTACGAGCAGTACTTC.

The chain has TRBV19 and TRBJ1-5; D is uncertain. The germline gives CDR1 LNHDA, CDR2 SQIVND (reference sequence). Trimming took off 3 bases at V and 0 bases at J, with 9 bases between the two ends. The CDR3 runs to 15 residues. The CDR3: CASSISVNSNQPQHF. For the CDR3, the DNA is TGTGCCAGTAGTATTTCTGTAAATAGCAATCAGCCCCAGCATTTT.

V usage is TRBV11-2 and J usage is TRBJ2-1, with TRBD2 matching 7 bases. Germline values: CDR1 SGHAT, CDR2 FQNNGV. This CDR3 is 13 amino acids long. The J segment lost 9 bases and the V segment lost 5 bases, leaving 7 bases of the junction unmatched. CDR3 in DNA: TGTGCCAGCAGCCCGACTTGGGAGGGTGAGCAGTTCTTC. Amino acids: CASSPTWEGEQFF.

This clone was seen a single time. Written as DNA, the CDR3 is TGTGCCAGCAGCGTTAGCGGAACCTACGAGCAGTACTTC. Residues: CASSVSGTYEQYF. The chain recombines TRBV11-3 with TRBJ2-7; D might be TRBD2 (6 bases). The CDR3 consists of 13 residues. Germline CDR1 reads SGHNT; CDR2 reads YENEEA. With 5 bases removed from V and 2 bases from J, the gap between germline ends came to 10 bases.

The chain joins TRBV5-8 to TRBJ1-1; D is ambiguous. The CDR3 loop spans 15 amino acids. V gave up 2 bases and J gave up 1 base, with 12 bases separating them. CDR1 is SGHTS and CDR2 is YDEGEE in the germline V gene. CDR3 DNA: TGTGCCAGCAGCTTTTACTCCCCAGGGAACACTGAAGCTTTCTTT. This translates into CASSFYSPGNTEAFF.

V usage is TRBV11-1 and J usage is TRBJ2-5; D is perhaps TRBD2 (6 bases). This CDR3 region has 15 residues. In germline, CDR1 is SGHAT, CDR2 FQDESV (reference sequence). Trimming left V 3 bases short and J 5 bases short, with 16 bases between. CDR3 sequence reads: CASSLRDPTKETQYF. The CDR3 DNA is TGTGCCAGCAGCTTGCGGGACCCGACGAAGGAGACCCAGTACTTC. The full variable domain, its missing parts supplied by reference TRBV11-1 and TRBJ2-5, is EAEVAQSPRYKITEKSQAVAFWCDPISGHATLYWYRQILGQGPELLVQFQDESVVDDSQLPKDRFSAERLKGVDSTLKIQPAELGDSAMYLCASSLRDPTKETQYFGPGTRLLVL.

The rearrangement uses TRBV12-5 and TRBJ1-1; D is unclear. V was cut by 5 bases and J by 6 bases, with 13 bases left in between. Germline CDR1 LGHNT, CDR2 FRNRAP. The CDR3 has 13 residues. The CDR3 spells CASGVSGRPEAFF. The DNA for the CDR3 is TGTGCTAGTGGTGTATCCGGGAGACCTGAAGCTTTCTTT.

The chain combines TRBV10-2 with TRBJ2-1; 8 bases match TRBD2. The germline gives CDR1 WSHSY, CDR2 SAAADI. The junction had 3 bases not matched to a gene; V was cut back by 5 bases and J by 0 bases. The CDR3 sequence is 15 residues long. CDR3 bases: TGCGCCAGCAGTCCGAGCGGGAGCTCCTACAATGAGCAGTTCTTC. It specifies CASSPSGSSYNEQFF.

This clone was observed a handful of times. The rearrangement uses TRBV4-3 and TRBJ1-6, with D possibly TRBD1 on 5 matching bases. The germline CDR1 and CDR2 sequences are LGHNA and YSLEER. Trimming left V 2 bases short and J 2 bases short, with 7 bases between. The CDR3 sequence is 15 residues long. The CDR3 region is CASSQWGAYNSPLHF. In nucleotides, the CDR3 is TGCGCCAGCAGCCAATGGGGGGCCTATAATTCACCCCTCCACTTT.

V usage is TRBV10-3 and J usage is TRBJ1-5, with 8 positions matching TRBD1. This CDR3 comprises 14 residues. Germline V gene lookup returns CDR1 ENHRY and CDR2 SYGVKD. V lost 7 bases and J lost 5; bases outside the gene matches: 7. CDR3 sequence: CAITQDRGDQPQHF. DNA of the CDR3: TGTGCCATCACCCAAGACAGGGGAGATCAGCCCCAGCATTTT.

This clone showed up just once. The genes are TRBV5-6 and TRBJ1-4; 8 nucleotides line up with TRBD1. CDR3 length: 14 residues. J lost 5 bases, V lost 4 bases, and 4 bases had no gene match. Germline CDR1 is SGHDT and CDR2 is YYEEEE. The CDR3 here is CASSITGGNEKLFF. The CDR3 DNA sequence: TGTGCCAGCAGCATTACAGGGGGGAATGAAAAACTGTTTTTT.

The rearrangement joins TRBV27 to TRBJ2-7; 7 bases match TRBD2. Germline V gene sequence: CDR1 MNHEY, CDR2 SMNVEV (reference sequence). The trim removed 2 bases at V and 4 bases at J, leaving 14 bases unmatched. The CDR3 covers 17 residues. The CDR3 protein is CASSLMGGSTLPYEQYF. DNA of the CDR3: TGTGCCAGCAGTTTAATGGGCGGGAGCACCCTCCCTTACGAGCAGTACTTC.

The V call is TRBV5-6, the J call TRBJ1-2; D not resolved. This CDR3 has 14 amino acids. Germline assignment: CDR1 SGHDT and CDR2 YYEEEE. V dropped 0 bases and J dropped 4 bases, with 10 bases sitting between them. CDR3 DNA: TGTGCCAGCAGCTTGGGAGGAGGGCTCTATGGCTACACCTTC. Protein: CASSLGGGLYGYTF. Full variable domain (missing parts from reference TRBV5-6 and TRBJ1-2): DAGVTQSPTHLIKTRGQQVTLRCSPKSGHDTVSWYQQALGQGPQFIFQYYEEEERQRGNFPDRFSGHQFPNYSSELNVNALLLGDSALYLCASSLGGGLYGYTFGSGTRLTVV.

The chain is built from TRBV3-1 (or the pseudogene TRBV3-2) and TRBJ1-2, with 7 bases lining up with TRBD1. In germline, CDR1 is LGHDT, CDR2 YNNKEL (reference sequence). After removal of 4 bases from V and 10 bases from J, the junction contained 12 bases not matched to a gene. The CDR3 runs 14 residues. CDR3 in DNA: TGTGCCAGCAGCCTACCGGGACAGTCGAATGACTACACCTTC. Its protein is CASSLPGQSNDYTF.

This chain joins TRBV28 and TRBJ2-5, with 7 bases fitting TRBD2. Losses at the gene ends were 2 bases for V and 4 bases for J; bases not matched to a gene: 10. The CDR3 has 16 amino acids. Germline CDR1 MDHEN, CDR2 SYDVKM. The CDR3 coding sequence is TGTGCCAGCAGTTTACAGTCCAGCGGGGTAGGAGAGACCCAGTACTTC. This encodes CASSLQSSGVGETQYF.